Sequencing of this T cell receptor (beta chain) was carried out in a study of high-grade serous ovarian cancer treatment subgroups. The CDR3 extends over 15 amino acids. Per germline, CDR1 MGHRA and CDR2 YSYEKL. The V and J ends lost 3 bases and 1 base, in that order; junction bases with no gene match: 4. This clone has only one observation. Its matching antigen is unknown. TCRdb's table, derived via immunoSEQ multiplex PCR, lists solely in-frame clones and lacks some. The sample includes 4,500 to 5,000 clones, about three quarters of them seen just once. Points from the study as a whole: Repertoire similarity ranged about 0.1 to 0.79 between tumors of one patient. Without spatial data, bulk sequencing limits insight into HGSC tumor diversity.

Tumor tissue was taken before any definitive surgery or chemotherapy was given. The sequence derives from a human donor with high-grade serous ovarian cancer. Sequenced sample: tumor tissue. The V and J genes are TRBV4-1 and TRBJ2-7; TRBD1 matches 9 bases. CDR3 residues: CASSQGQGLSYEQYF. In nucleotides, the CDR3 is TGCGCCAGCAGCCAGGGACAGGGACTTTCCTACGAGCAGTACTTC.